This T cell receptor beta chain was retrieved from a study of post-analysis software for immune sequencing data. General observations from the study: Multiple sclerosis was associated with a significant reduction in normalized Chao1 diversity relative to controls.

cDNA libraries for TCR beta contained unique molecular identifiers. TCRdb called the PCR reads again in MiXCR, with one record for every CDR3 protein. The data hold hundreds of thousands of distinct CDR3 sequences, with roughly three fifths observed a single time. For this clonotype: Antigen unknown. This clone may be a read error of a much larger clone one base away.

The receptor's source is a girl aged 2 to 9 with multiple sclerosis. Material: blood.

The CDR3 is CASSLPRTDTQYF. For the CDR3, the DNA is TGTGCCAGCAGCTTACCCCGCACAGATACGCAGTATTTT. The chain recombines TRBV11-2 with TRBJ2-3; unclear D gene. The V and J ends lost 2 bases and 1 base respectively, with 4 bases between them. Germline loops: CDR1 SGHAT, CDR2 FQNNGV. The CDR3 is 13 amino acids.